The present TCR beta chain was sequenced within a study of blood T cells in healthy people across ages (dated by TCRdb to the mid-2010s). Turning to the overall study: In model experiments, template switching captured about one uniquely barcoded TCR beta cDNA molecule for every two T cells. Donors were grouped into four age groups: young (average 16 years), middle-aged (around 39), aged (around 60) and long-lived (just over 80). To track age-related changes in TCR beta repertoire diversity, the study relied on deep sequencing normalized with unique cDNA molecular identifiers. For two donors (one aged 18 to 30 and one aged 80 or older), the study analyzed two additional independent replicas of 1 million unique cDNA reads from the same blood draw. Donors of different ages were randomly distributed across sequencing lanes to avoid experimental bias. Points the paper makes about the study in general: Estimates of total diversity based on one million sequenced T cells were considered lower bounds and underestimates. As age increased, observed TCR beta diversity per million T cells dropped in a roughly linear way, and a significant reduction was already evident by age 40. Because profiling used bulk unsorted PBMCs, naive and antigen-experienced compartments could not be compared conclusively. A strong correlation was found between observed TCR beta diversity and the percentage of naive T cells measured by flow cytometry. Donor CMV infection status was unknown, potentially confounding age-related changes in expanded clonotypes. Compared with the aged group, more naive CD4+ T cells, fewer expanded clones and increased TCR diversity were shown by the long-lived group, suggesting age selection.

CDR1 and CDR2 were assigned from the germline V gene as SGHTA and FQGNSA. V was cut back by 5 bases and J by 0 bases, leaving a gap of 15 bases between them. The CDR3 holds 16 amino acids from the cysteine to the phenylalanine. Only the CDR3 portion is preserved as DNA: 48 bases, with reading frame beginning at the first base. Systemically healthy Caucasian individuals from Russia, 35 to 40 in total and aged about 6 to 100 years, were included as donors. Around 9.7 milliliters of peripheral blood were collected from each donor into EDTA-treated Vacutainer tubes. Ficoll-Paque density-gradient centrifugation was used to isolate PBMCs, with at least 7 million per sample. Total RNA, at least 5 micrograms per sample, was extracted from PBMCs with Trizol reagent. For every donor, flow cytometry on a PBMC aliquot measured the percentage of naive CD45RAhigh/CD27high T cells. Libraries were made using 5' RACE. The run used an Illumina HiSeq 2500. A second PCR of roughly 7 to 12 cycles was performed with a sample-barcoded 5' primer and a J-beta primer mix. Each TCR beta cDNA molecule received a unique molecular identifier from a template-switch 5' adaptor carrying 12 random nucleotides. At least 2.5 million CDR3-containing paired-end reads were obtained from each sample. First-strand cDNA synthesis was performed from all RNA using the Mint cDNA synthesis kit, with priming by a TRBC-specific oligonucleotide. All cDNA was treated with uracil-DNA glycosylase and then went through a first 18-cycle PCR with the universal primers M1SS and BC2_uni_R. On the authors' methods: For normalization, 1 million high-quality reads, each with a distinct molecular identifier, were randomly selected from each sample. Instead of being binned into consensus sequences, reads that shared molecular identifiers were thrown out. MiTCR, run with a Q25 quality threshold and the strictest error-elimination algorithm, handled CDR3 identification, clonotype clustering and error correction. A nonparametric unseen species model with Euler transformation was used to estimate a lower bound on total TCR beta diversity. TCRdb reanalyzed the raw reads on its own, using fastp at Q25 for trimming and MiXCR for clone calling, and kept in-frame beta chains. Rows merge per CDR3 protein into single entries with the most common DNA and genes. The V and J calls here are based on TCRdb, not the publication. Present in this sample are approximately 360,000 distinct CDR3 sequences, about 55% of which were seen just once. The ten top clones hold around 50% of the sample.

Turning to this clonotype: The antigen it binds to is not known. Base qualities are missing; no much larger clone stands one base away.

The rearranged segments are TRBV7-2 and TRBJ2-3; TRBD1 is a weak D gene call, 6 bases matching. This TCR came from a man aged 55 to 70 in good health. Sequenced sample: blood. The nucleotide sequence reads TGTGCCAGCAGCCCGCGGACCAGGGGTAGCACAGATACGCAGTATTTT. Translation gives CASSPRTRGSTDTQYF.